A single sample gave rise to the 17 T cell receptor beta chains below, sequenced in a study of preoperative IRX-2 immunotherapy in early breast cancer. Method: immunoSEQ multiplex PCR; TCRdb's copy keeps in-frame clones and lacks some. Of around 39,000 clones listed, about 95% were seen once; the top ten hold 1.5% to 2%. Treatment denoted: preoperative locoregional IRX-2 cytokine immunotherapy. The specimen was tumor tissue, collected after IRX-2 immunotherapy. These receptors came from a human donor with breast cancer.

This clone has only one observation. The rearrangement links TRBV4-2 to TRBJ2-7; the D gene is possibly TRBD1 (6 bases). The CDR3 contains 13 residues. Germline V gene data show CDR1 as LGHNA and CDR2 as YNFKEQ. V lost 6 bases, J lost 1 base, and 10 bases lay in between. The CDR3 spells CASRDTGSYEQYF. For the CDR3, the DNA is TGTGCCAGCAGAGACACAGGGTCCTACGAGCAGTACTTC.

CDR3 in amino acids: CASSQPGHTGEQFF. In nucleotides, the CDR3 is TGTGCCAGCAGCCAACCGGGGCACACCGGTGAGCAGTTCTTC. The chain employs TRBV4-2 and TRBJ2-1; D is tentatively TRBD1 or TRBD2 (5 bases each). The CDR3 covers 14 residues. Trimming removed 2 bases at V and 9 bases at J, with 14 bases between. Germline lookup yields CDR1 LGHNA and CDR2 YNFKEQ.

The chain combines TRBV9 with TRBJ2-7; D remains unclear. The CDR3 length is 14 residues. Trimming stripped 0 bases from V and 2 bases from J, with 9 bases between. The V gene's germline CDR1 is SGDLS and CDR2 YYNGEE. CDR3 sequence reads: CASSVGLHTYEQYF. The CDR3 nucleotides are TGTGCCAGCAGCGTAGGGCTCCATACCTACGAGCAGTACTTC.

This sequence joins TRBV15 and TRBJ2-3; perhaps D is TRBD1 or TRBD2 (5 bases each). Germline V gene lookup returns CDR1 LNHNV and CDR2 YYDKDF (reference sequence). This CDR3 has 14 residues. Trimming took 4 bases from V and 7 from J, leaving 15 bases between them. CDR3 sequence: CATSNPEGSNTQYF. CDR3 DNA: TGTGCCACCAGCAACCCCGAGGGGAGCAATACGCAGTATTTT. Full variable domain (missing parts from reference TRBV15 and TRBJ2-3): DAMVIQNPRYQVTQFGKPVTLSCSQTLNHNVMYWYQQKSSQAPKLLFHYYDKDFNNEADTPDNFQSRRPNTSFCFLDIRSPGLGDTAMYLCATSNPEGSNTQYFGPGTRLTVL.

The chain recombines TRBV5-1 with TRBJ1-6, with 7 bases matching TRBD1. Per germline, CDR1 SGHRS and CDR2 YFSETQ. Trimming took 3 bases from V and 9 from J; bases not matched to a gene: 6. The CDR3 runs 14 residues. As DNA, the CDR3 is TGCGCCAGCAGCTCAGGGACAGACTCTTCACCCCTCCACTTT. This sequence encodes CASSSGTDSSPLHF.

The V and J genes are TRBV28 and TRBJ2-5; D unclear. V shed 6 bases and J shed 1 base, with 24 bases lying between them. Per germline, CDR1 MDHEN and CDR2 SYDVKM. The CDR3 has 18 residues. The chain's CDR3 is CASSPPLRLAETQETQYF. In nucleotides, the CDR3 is TGTGCCAGCAGCCCCCCCCTACGTCTGGCAGAAACCCAAGAGACCCAGTACTTC.

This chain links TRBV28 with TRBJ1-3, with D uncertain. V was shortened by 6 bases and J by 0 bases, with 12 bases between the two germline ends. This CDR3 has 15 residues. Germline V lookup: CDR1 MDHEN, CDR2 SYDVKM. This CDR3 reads CASRLDGVSGNTIYF. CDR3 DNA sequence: TGTGCCAGCAGACTGGACGGCGTCTCTGGAAACACCATATATTTT.

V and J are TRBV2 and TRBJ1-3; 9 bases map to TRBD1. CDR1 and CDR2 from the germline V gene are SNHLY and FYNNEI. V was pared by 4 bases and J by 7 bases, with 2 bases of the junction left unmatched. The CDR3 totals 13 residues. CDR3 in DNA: TGTGCCAGCAGTGGTGGGACAGGGAACACCATATATTTT. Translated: CASSGGTGNTIYF.

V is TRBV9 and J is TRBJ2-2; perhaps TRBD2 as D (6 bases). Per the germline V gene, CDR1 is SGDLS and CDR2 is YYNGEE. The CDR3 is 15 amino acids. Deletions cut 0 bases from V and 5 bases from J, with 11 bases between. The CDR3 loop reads CASSVDRGRTGELFF. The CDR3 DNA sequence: TGTGCCAGCAGCGTAGATCGGGGGAGGACCGGGGAGCTGTTTTTT.

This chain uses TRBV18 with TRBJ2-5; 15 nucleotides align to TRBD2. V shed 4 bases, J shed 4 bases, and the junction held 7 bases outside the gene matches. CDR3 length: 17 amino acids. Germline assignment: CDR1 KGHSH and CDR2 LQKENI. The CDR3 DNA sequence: TGTGCCAGCTCACTACGGACTAGCGGGGGGGCCGGAGAGACCCAGTACTTC. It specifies CASSLRTSGGAGETQYF. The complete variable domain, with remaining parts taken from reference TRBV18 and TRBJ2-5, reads NAGVMQNPRHLVRRRGQEARLRCSPMKGHSHVYWYRQLPEEGLKFMVYLQKENIIDESGMPKERFSAEFPKEGPSILRIQQVVRGDSAAYFCASSLRTSGGAGETQYFGPGTRLLVL.

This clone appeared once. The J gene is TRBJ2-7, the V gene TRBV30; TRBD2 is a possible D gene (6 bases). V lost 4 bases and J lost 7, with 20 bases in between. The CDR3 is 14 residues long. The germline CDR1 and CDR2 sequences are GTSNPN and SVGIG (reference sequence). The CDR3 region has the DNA TGTGCCTGGAAACAACTAGCCGGACCTGGGGAGCAGTACTTC. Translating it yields CAWKQLAGPGEQYF.

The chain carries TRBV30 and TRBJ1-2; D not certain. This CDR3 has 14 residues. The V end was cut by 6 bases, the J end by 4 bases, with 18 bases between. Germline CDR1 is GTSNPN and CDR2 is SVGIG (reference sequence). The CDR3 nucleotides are TGTGCCTGTTCCACCCCGGGGTTCGGCTATGGCTACACCTTC. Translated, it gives CACSTPGFGYGYTF.

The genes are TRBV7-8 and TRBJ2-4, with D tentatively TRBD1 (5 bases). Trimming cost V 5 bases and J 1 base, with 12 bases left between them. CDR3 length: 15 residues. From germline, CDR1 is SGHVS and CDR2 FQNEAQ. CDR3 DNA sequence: TGTGCCAGCAGCCCCGCGGACACGGCCAAAAACATTCAGTACTTC. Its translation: CASSPADTAKNIQYF.

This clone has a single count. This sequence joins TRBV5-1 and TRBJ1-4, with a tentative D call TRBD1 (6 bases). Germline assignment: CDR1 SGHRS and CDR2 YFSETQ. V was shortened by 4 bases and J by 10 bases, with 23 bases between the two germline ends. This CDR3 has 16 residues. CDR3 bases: TGCGCCAGCAGCCTCCAGGCCCAGGGGTCCTCTGGAAAACTGTTTTTT. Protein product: CASSLQAQGSSGKLFF.

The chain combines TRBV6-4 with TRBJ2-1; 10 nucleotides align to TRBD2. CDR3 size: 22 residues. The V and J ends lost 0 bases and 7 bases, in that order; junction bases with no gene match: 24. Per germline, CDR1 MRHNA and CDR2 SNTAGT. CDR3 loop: CASSDSGGASGSILHGGNEQFF. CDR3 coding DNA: TGTGCCAGCAGTGACTCAGGCGGCGCTAGCGGGAGCATTCTACATGGTGGGAATGAGCAGTTCTTC.

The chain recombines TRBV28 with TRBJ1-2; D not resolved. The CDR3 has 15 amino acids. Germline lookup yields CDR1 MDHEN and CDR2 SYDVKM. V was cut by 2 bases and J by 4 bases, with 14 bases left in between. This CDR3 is CASSLSRASVYGYTF. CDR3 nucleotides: TGTGCCAGCAGTTTAAGTCGGGCTTCGGTCTATGGCTACACCTTC.

The CDR3 DNA is TGTGCCAGCAGTTCCGTTCTGCACACTGAAGCTTTCTTT. Its translation: CASSSVLHTEAFF. This chain uses TRBV28 with TRBJ1-1, with D unclear. Germline CDR1 is MDHEN and CDR2 is SYDVKM. V lost 4 bases to trimming and J lost 3 bases, with 9 bases between them. The CDR3 runs to 13 residues.